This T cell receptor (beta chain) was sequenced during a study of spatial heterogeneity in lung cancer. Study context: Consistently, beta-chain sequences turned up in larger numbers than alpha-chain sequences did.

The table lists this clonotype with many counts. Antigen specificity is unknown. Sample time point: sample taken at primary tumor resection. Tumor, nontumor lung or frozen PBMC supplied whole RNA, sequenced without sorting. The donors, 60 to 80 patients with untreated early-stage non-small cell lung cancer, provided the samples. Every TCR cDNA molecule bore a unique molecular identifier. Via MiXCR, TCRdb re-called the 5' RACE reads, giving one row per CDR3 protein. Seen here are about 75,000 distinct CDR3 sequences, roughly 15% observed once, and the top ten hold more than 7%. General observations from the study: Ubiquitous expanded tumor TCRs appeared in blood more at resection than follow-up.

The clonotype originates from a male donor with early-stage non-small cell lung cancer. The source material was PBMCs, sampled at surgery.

CDR3 nucleotide sequence: TGTGCCAGCTCACGGGACAGATCTAACACTGAAGCTTTCTTT. The encoded protein is CASSRDRSNTEAFF. The chain couples TRBV18 to TRBJ1-1, with TRBD1 matching 7 bases. Germline assignment: CDR1 KGHSH and CDR2 LQKENI. J was trimmed by 2 bases and V by 4 bases; bases with no gene match: 4. This CDR3 has 14 residues. The full variable domain, rest sourced from reference TRBV18 and TRBJ1-1, is NAGVMQNPRHLVRRRGQEARLRCSPMKGHSHVYWYRQLPEEGLKFMVYLQKENIIDESGMPKERFSAEFPKEGPSILRIQQVVRGDSAAYFCASSRDRSNTEAFFGQGTRLTVV.